The sequence of this TCR beta chain was determined in a study of blood T cells in healthy people across ages. Study details: About one barcoded beta molecule per two T cells was the capture yield of template switching.

The CDR3 totals 12 residues. The ends were cut back, 7 bases at V and 7 bases at J, with 16 bases in the middle. Germline CDR1 reads SQVTM; CDR2 reads ANQGSEA. Every participating donor contributed about 10 milliliters of peripheral blood through a draw. A second PCR of roughly 7 to 11 cycles used a sample-barcoded 5' primer and a J-beta primer mix. Each CDR3 protein gets one entry after TCRdb re-called the 5' RACE reads with MiXCR. The sample includes hundreds of thousands of distinct CDR3 sequences, 45% to 50% of them seen just once. The clonotype originates from a man between 25 and 39 years old in good health. The source material was blood. This sequence joins TRBV29-1 and TRBJ1-2, with TRBD1 as a possible D gene (6 bases). The DNA of the CDR3 is TGCAGCGCTAAACAGGGAGATAGTGGCTACACCTTC. Its translation: CSAKQGDSGYTF.